Presented here are 2 T cell receptor beta chains from one specimen sequenced in a study of blood T cell repertoires in COVID-19. Some clones are missing from TCRdb's copy, which holds only in-frame ones; the method was immunoSEQ multiplex PCR. The profile shows some 230,000 clones, 82% of them singletons. The sequenced sample was peripheral blood. The origin of the receptors is an elderly woman with COVID-19, enrolled during active disease.

This clone was seen a handful of times. This chain joins TRBV6-6 and TRBJ2-3; 9 positions agree with TRBD1. CDR1 MNHNY and CDR2 SVGAGI come from the germline V gene (reference sequence). This CDR3 comprises 14 residues. The V and J ends lost 7 bases and 3 bases, in that order; junction bases with no gene match: 5. The CDR3 is CASKIGQGTDTQYF. The CDR3 coding sequence is TGTGCCAGCAAGATAGGACAGGGGACAGATACGCAGTATTTT.

This clone has a handful of counts. V is TRBV11-3 and J is TRBJ1-5; maybe TRBD1 (5 bases). The CDR3 covers 16 residues. Per the germline V gene, CDR1 is SGHNT and CDR2 is YENEEA. V gave up 5 bases and J gave up 0 bases, with 14 bases separating them. The CDR3 DNA reads as TGTGCCAGCAGCCCCAGGGTGAAGAATAGCAATCAGCCCCAGCATTTT. Its translation: CASSPRVKNSNQPQHF.